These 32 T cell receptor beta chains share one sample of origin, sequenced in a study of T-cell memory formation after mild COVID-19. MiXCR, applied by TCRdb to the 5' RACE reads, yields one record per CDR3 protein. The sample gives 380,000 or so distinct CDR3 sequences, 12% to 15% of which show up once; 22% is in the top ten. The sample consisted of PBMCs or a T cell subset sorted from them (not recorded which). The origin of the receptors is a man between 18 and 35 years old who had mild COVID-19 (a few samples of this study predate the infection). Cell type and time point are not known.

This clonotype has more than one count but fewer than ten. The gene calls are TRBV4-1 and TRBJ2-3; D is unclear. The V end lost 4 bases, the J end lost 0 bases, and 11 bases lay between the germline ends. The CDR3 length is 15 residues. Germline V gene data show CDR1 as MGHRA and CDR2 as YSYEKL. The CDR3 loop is CASSPRAVSTDTQYF. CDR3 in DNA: TGCGCCAGCAGCCCCCGGGCCGTTAGCACAGATACGCAGTATTTT.

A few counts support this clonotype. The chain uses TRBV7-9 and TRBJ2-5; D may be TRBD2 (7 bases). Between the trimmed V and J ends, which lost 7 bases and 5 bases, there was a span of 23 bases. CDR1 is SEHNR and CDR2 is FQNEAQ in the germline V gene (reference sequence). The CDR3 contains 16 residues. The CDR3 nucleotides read TGTGCCAGCACCCCCCTGGCGGGGGCCGCAGGGGAGACCCAGTACTTC. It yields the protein CASTPLAGAAGETQYF.

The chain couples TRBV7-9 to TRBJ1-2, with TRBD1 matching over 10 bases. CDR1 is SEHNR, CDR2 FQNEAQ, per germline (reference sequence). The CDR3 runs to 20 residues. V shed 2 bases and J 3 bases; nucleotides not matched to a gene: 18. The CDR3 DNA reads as TGTGCCAGCAGCTTATTTGAGTTAGGGACAGGGGACCTATGGGACTATGGCTACACCTTC. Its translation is CASSLFELGTGDLWDYGYTF.

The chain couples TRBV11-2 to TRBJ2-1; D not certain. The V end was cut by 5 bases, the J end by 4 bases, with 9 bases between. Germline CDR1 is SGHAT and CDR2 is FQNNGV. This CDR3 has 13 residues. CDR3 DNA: TGTGCCAGCAGCCGAGACAAATACAATGAGCAGTTCTTC. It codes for CASSRDKYNEQFF. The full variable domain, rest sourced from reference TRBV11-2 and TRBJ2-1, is EAGVAQSPRYKIIEKRQSVAFWCNPISGHATLYWYQQILGQGPKLLIQFQNNGVVDDSQLPKDRFSAERLKGVDSTLKIQPAKLEDSAVYLCASSRDKYNEQFFGPGTRLTVL.

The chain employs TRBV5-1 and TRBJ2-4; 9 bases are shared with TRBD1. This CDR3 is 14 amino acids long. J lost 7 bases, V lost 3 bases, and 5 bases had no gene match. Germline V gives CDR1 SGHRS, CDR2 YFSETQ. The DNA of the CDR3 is TGCGCCAGCAGCTGGACAGGGGAGGGGAACATTCAGTACTTC. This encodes CASSWTGEGNIQYF.

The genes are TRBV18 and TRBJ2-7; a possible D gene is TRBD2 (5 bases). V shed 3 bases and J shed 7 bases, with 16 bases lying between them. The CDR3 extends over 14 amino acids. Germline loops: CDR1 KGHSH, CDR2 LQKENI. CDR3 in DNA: TGTGCCAGCTCACCGGCGGGTTCGGGTTCTGAGCAGTACTTC. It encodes CASSPAGSGSEQYF.

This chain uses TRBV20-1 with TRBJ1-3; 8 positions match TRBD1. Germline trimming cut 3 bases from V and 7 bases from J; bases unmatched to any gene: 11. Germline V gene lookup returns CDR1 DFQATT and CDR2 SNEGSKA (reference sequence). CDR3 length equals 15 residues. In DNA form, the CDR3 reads TGCAGTGCTAGGCCCCTAGACAGGGGTTTGAACACCATATATTTT. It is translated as CSARPLDRGLNTIYF.

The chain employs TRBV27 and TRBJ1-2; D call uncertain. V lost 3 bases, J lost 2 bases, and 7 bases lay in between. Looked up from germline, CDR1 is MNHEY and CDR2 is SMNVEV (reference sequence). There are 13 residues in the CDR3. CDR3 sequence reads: CASSFGENYGYTF. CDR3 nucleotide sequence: TGTGCCAGCAGTTTCGGGGAAAACTATGGCTACACCTTC.

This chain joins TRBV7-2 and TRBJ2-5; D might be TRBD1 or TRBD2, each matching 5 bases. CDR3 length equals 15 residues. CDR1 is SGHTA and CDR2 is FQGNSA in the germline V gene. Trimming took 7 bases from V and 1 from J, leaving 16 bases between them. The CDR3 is CASTLDAGAQETQYF. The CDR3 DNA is TGTGCCAGCACCCTTGACGCCGGGGCCCAAGAGACCCAGTACTTC.

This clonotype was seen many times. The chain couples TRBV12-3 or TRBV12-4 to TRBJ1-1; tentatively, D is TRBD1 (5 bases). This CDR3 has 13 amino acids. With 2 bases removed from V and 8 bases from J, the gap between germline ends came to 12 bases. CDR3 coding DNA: TGTGCCAGCAGTTTAATCCGGGAGGGGGAAGCTTTCTTT. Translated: CASSLIREGEAFF.

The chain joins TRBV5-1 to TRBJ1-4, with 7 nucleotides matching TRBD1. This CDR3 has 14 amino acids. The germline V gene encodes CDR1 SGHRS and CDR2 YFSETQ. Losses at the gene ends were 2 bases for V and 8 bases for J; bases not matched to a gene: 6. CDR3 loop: CASSFDRVREKLFF. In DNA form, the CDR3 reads TGCGCCAGCAGCTTTGACAGGGTGAGGGAAAAACTGTTTTTT.

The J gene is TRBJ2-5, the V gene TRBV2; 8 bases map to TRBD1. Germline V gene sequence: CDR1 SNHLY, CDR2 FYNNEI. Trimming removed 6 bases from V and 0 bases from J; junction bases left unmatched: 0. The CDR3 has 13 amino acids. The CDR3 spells CASRDRDQETQYF. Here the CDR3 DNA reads TGTGCCAGCAGGGACAGGGACCAAGAGACCCAGTACTTC.

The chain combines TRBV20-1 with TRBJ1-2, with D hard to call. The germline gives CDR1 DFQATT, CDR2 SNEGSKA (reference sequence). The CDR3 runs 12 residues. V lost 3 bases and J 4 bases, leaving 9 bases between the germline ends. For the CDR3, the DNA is TGCAGTGCTAGGTGGCTCCTCTATGGCTACACCTTC. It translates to CSARWLLYGYTF.

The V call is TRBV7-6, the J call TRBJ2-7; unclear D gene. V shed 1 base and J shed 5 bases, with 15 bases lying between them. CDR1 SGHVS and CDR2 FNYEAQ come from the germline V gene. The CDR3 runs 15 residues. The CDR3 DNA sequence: TGTGCCAGCAGCTTAGATGTTGCACAAAACCACGAGCAGTACTTC. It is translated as CASSLDVAQNHEQYF.

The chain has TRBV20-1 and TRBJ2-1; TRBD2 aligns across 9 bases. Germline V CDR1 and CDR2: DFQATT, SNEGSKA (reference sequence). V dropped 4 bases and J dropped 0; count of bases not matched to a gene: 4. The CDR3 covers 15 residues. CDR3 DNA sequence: TGCAGTGCTACTAGCGGGGCCCGCTCCTACAATGAGCAGTTCTTC. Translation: CSATSGARSYNEQFF.

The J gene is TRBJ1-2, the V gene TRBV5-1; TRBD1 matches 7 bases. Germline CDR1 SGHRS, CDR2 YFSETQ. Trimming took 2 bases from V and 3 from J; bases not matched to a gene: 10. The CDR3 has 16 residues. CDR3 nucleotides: TGCGCCAGCAGCTTCGCCGGGACAGCGGGGGACTATGGCTACACCTTC. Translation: CASSFAGTAGDYGYTF.

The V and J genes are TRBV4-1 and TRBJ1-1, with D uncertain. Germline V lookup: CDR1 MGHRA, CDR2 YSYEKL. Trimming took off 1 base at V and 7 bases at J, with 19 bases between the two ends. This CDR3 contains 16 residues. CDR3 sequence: CASSQANTVPNLEAFF. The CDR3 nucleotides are TGCGCCAGCAGCCAAGCGAACACAGTCCCTAATCTTGAAGCTTTCTTT.

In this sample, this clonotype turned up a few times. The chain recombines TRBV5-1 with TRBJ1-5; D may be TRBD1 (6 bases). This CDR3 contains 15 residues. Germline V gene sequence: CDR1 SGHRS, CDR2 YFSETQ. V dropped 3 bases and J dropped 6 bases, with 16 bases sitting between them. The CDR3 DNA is TGCGCCAGCAGCTGGGGTCCCGGGACATCTCAGCCCCAGCATTTT. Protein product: CASSWGPGTSQPQHF.

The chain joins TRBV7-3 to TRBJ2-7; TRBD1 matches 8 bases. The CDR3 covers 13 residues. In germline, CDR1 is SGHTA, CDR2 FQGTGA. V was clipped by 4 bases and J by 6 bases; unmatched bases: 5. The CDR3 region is CASSSTGGLEQYF. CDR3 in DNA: TGTGCCAGCAGCTCAACAGGGGGTCTCGAGCAGTACTTC.

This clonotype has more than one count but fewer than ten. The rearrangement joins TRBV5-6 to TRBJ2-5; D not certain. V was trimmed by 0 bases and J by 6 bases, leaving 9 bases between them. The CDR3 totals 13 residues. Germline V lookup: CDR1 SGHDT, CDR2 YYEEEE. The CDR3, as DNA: TGTGCCAGCAGCTTGGACATGGTTAAGACCCAGTACTTC. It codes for CASSLDMVKTQYF. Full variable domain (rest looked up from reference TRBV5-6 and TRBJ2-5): DAGVTQSPTHLIKTRGQQVTLRCSPKSGHDTVSWYQQALGQGPQFIFQYYEEEERQRGNFPDRFSGHQFPNYSSELNVNALLLGDSALYLCASSLDMVKTQYFGPGTRLLVL.

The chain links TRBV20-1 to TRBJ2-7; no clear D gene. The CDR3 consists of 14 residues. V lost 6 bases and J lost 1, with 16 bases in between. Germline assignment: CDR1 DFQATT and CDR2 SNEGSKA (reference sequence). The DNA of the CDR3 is TGCAGTGCGTCGTGGTACAGCCCATCCTACGAGCAGTACTTC. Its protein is CSASWYSPSYEQYF.

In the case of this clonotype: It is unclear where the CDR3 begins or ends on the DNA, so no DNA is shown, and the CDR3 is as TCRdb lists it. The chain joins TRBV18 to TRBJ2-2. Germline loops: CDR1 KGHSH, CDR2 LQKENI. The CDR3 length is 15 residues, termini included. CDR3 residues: CASSRRGWPPGSCFF.

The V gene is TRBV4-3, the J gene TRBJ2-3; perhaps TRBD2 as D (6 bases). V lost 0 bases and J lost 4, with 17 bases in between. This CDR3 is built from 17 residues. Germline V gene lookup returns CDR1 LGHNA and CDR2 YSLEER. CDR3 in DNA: TGCGCCAGCAGCCAAGATTTGGAGGGAGTTGTATCAGATACGCAGTATTTT. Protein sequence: CASSQDLEGVVSDTQYF.

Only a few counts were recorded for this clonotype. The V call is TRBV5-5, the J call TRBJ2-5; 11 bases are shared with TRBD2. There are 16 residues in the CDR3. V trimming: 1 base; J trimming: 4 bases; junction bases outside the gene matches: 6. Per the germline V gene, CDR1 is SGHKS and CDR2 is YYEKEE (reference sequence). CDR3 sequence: CASSLFSGGAGETQYF. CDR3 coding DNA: TGTGCCAGCAGCTTGTTTAGCGGGGGGGCAGGAGAGACCCAGTACTTC.

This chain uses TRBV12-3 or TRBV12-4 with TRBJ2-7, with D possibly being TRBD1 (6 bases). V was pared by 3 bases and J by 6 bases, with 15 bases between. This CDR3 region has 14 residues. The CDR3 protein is CASSLMNTGSEQYF. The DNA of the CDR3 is TGTGCCAGCAGTTTGATGAATACAGGGTCCGAGCAGTACTTC.

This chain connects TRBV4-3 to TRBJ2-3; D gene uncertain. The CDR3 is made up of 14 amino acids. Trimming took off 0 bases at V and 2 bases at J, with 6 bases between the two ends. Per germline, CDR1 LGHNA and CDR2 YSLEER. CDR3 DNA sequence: TGCGCCAGCAGCCAAGATCAGATCACAGATACGCAGTATTTT. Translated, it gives CASSQDQITDTQYF.

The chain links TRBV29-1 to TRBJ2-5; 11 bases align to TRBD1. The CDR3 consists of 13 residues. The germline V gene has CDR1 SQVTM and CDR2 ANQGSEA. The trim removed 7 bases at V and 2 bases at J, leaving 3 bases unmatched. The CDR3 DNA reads TGCAGCGCTGGGACAGGGGGTCAAGAGACCCAGTACTTC. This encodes CSAGTGGQETQYF. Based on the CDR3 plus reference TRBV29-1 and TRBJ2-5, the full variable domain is SAVISQKPSRDICQRGTSLTIQCQVDSQVTMMFWYRQQPGQSLTLIATANQGSEATYESGFVIDKFPISRPNLTFSTLTVSNMSPEDSSIYLCSAGTGGQETQYFGPGTRLLVL.

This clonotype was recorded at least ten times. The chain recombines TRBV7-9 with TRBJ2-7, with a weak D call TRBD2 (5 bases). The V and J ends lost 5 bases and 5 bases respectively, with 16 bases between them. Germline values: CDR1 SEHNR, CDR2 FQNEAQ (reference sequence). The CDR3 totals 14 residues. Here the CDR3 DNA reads TGTGCCAGCAGCCCCGTAGGCATCGGGGACGAGCAGTACTTC. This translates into CASSPVGIGDEQYF.

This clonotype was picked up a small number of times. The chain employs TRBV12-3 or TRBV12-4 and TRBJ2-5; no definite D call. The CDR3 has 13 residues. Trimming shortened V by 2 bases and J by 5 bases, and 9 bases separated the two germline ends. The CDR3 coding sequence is TGTGCCAGCAGTTTAAGATTCCGGGAGACCCAGTACTTC. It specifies CASSLRFRETQYF.

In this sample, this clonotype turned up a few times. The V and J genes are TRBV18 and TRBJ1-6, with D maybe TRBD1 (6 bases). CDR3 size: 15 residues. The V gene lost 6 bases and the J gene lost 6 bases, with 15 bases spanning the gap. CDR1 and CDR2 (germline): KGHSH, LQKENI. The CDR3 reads CASSLRTELNSPLHF. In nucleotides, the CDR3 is TGTGCCAGCTCCCTTAGGACAGAACTTAATTCACCCCTCCACTTT.

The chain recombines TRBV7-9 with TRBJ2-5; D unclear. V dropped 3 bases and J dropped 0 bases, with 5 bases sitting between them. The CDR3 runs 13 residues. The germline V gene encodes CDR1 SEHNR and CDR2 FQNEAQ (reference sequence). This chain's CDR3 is CASSFRNQETQYF. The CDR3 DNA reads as TGTGCCAGCAGCTTCAGGAACCAAGAGACCCAGTACTTC.

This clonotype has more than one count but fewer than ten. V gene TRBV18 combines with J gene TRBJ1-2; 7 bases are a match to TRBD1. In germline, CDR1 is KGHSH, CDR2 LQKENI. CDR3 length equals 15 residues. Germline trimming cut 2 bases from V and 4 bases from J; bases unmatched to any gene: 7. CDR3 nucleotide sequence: TGTGCCAGCTCACCAATGGACAGGAACCTCTATGGCTACACCTTC. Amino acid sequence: CASSPMDRNLYGYTF.